The T cell receptor (beta chain) under discussion was sequenced for a study of blood T cell repertoires in COVID-19. V lost 5 bases to trimming and J lost 8 bases; unmatched junction nucleotides: 6. Germline CDR1 is PRHDT and CDR2 is FYEKMQ (reference sequence). The CDR3 has 15 amino acids. Assay used: immunoSEQ multiplex PCR; TCRdb lists only in-frame clones, some missing. This sample has some 200,000 clones, with about 82% found just once. This TCR was recovered from a man in his fifties or sixties with COVID-19, enrolled during active disease. The rearrangement joins TRBV13 to TRBJ2-1; TRBD2 aligns across 13 bases. The specimen sequenced was peripheral blood. In DNA, the CDR3 is TGTGCCAGCAGCCCCGGACTAGCGGGAGTTTATGAGCAGTTCTTC. It is translated as CASSPGLAGVYEQFF.